These T cell receptor beta chains were read from a single sample in a study of T cell responses to AZD1222 COVID-19 vaccine. The repertoire was sequenced with immunoSEQ multiplex PCR; TCRdb's copy has only in-frame clones and lacks some. Of about 120,000 clones in the sample, 75% to 90% were seen once. The sample here was peripheral blood, taken on day 0 of MenACWY control vaccination. The receptors were sampled from an adult in good health. CDR3s leave out the opening cysteine and the closing phenylalanine or tryptophan.

CDR3 protein,V gene,J gene,CDR3 length
ASRKLPQETQY,TRBV12-3/TRBV12-4,TRBJ2-5,11
ATSRGVEYGYT,TRBV24-1,TRBJ1-2,11
ASSPGTSPSYEQY,TRBV6-2/TRBV6-3,TRBJ2-7,13
ASSPLSPREAFSYEQY,TRBV14,TRBJ2-7,16
ASSEVGGGNYGYT,TRBV6-1,TRBJ1-2,13
ASSRKGYTGELF,TRBV23-1,TRBJ2-2,12
ASSWGDEQF,TRBV5-1,TRBJ2-1,9
ASPDKGRRQPQH,TRBV23-1,TRBJ1-5,12
ATSDPGDGYT,TRBV24-1,TRBJ1-2,10
ASSQGENQPQH,TRBV3-1/TRBV3-2,TRBJ1-5,11
ASSPPNRLAKETQY,TRBV18,TRBJ2-5,14